These 25 T cell receptor beta chains originate from one sample sequenced in a study of blood T cell repertoires in COVID-19. Method: immunoSEQ multiplex PCR; TCRdb's copy keeps in-frame clones and lacks some. In the table there are a few hundred thousand clones, about nine tenths of which are singletons. The sequenced material came from peripheral blood. Every receptor here comes from a man in his sixties with acute or convalescent COVID-19.

CDR3 loop: CASSQWASGMGEQYF. CDR3 DNA sequence: TGTGCCAGCAGCCAGTGGGCTAGCGGGATGGGGGAGCAGTACTTC. The chain combines TRBV7-3 with TRBJ2-7; 9 bases map to TRBD2. The V gene end was trimmed by 5 bases and the J gene end by 7 bases; junction bases not matched to a gene: 12. CDR1 and CDR2 (germline): SGHTA, FQGTGA. This CDR3 contains 15 residues.

The chain employs TRBV19 and TRBJ2-2, with no clear D. The CDR3 has 16 residues. Trimming removed 3 bases at V and 0 bases at J, with 11 bases between. Germline assignment: CDR1 LNHDA and CDR2 SQIVND (reference sequence). CDR3 sequence: CASSIGNPTNTGELFF. DNA for the CDR3: TGTGCCAGTAGTATCGGTAATCCAACGAACACCGGGGAGCTGTTTTTT. The complete variable domain, with remaining parts taken from reference TRBV19 and TRBJ2-2, reads DGGITQSPKYLFRKEGQNVTLSCEQNLNHDAMYWYRQDPGQGLRLIYYSQIVNDFQKGDIAEGYSVSREKKESFPLTVTSAQKNPTAFYLCASSIGNPTNTGELFFGEGSRLTVL.

The chain links TRBV7-3 to TRBJ2-1, with 7 bases that match TRBD2. Unmatched junction bases numbered 3, after V lost 8 bases and J lost 5 bases. The CDR3 loop spans 12 amino acids. Germline assignment: CDR1 SGHTA and CDR2 FQGTGA. The DNA for the CDR3 is TGTGCCAGCGGAAGCGGGAACAATGAGCAGTTCTTC. It translates to CASGSGNNEQFF.

As DNA, the CDR3 is TGCGCCAGCAGCTTGGCGGCTAGCGGGATGTATGAGCAGTTCTTC. Protein: CASSLAASGMYEQFF. This chain connects TRBV5-1 to TRBJ2-1; 9 positions match TRBD2. CDR1 and CDR2 (germline): SGHRS, YFSETQ. Trimming at V came to 0 bases and at J to 8 bases, leaving 6 bases not matched to a gene. The CDR3 has 15 amino acids.

This chain joins TRBV30 and TRBJ1-2, with 7 bases lining up with TRBD1. The CDR3 loop spans 13 amino acids. Germline V lookup: CDR1 GTSNPN, CDR2 SVGIG (reference sequence). Unmatched junction bases numbered 4, after V lost 4 bases and J lost 2 bases. The CDR3: CAWTLTGNYGYTF. In DNA, the CDR3 is TGTGCCTGGACCCTGACAGGGAACTATGGCTACACCTTC.

J is TRBJ2-1 and V is TRBV4-2; D gene ambiguous. Trimming took off 1 base at V and 11 bases at J, with 15 bases between the two ends. The CDR3 extends over 14 amino acids. Germline CDR1 LGHNA, CDR2 YNFKEQ. This chain's CDR3 is CASSQAQIENQQFF. Here the CDR3 DNA reads TGTGCCAGCAGCCAAGCACAGATTGAGAATCAGCAGTTCTTC.

The rearrangement uses TRBV5-1 and TRBJ2-1, with 9 nucleotides matching TRBD1. The V segment lost 4 bases and the J segment 8 bases; nucleotides outside the gene matches: 10. The CDR3 runs to 15 residues. Germline-derived CDR1 and CDR2 are SGHRS and YFSETQ. CDR3 coding DNA: TGCGCCAGCAGCGTGGACAGGGGTCTTCTCGATGAGCAGTTCTTC. This sequence encodes CASSVDRGLLDEQFF.

This chain connects TRBV6-2 or TRBV6-3 to TRBJ2-5; D gene unclear. V shed 2 bases and J shed 2 bases, with 9 bases lying between them. Per the germline V gene, CDR1 is MNHEY and CDR2 is SVGEGT. This CDR3 has 14 amino acids. CDR3 coding DNA: TGTGCCAGCAGTTACCCCCACGGTCAAGAGACCCAGTACTTC. It yields the protein CASSYPHGQETQYF.

This clone was seen only a few times. Other DNA sequences of this sample code for an identical CDR3. CDR3 nucleotides: TGCAGTGCTAGTCGGGAGCGGGGGACCACAGATACGCAGTATTTT. This translates into CSASRERGTTDTQYF. The rearrangement uses TRBV20-1 and TRBJ2-3; TRBD2 aligns across 8 bases. In germline, CDR1 is DFQATT, CDR2 SNEGSKA (reference sequence). The length of the CDR3 is 15 residues. V shed 3 bases and J 2 bases; nucleotides not matched to a gene: 7.

The V gene is TRBV6-4, the J gene TRBJ2-7, with 16 bases fitting TRBD2. CDR3 length: 19 residues. The germline V gene has CDR1 MRHNA and CDR2 SNTAGT. J lost 5 bases, V lost 3 bases, and 13 bases had no gene match. This CDR3 is CASSEPGTSGRAGFHEQYF. The DNA for the CDR3 is TGTGCCAGCAGTGAACCTGGGACTAGCGGGAGGGCGGGTTTCCACGAGCAGTACTTC.

The chain links TRBV12-2 to TRBJ1-1; TRBD1 was called by the table and not checked on the DNA. TRBV12-2 is a pseudogene. This CDR3 is built from 16 residues. CDR3 nucleotide sequence: TGTGCAAGTCGCTTAGGAAGGGGGCCGATGAACACTGAAGCTTTCTTT. It yields the protein CASRLGRGPMNTEAFF.

J is TRBJ2-1 and V is TRBV12-5; D unresolved. V was clipped by 6 bases and J by 1 base, with 13 bases between them. CDR3 size: 15 residues. From germline, CDR1 is LGHNT and CDR2 FRNRAP. The chain's CDR3 is CASGATRHSYNEQFF. In DNA, the CDR3 is TGTGCTAGTGGCGCAACCAGACATTCCTACAATGAGCAGTTCTTC.

CDR3 bases: TGTGCCAGCAGCTCCTCCGGACATAGCTCCTACAATGAGCAGTTCTTC. The encoded protein is CASSSSGHSSYNEQFF. The rearrangement joins TRBV9 to TRBJ2-1, with D possibly being TRBD1 (5 bases). The germline V gene has CDR1 SGDLS and CDR2 YYNGEE. This CDR3 has 16 residues. V shed 4 bases and J shed 0 bases, with 14 bases lying between them.

The J gene is TRBJ2-7, the V gene TRBV5-1, with 8 bases fitting TRBD2. V was pared by 4 bases and J by 6 bases, with 9 bases of the junction left unmatched. The CDR3 spans 14 residues. Germline CDR1 SGHRS, CDR2 YFSETQ. This chain's CDR3 is CASSLGQRESEQYF. In DNA form, the CDR3 reads TGCGCCAGCAGCCTGGGGCAGCGGGAGTCCGAGCAGTACTTC.

CDR3 nucleotide sequence: TGCGCCAGCAGCTACGGTGGTGGGGGCGCCAAAAACATTCAGTACTTC. Translating gives CASSYGGGGAKNIQYF. This chain joins TRBV5-1 and TRBJ2-4; weak D call: TRBD1 (6 bases). Germline V gene lookup returns CDR1 SGHRS and CDR2 YFSETQ. Deletions cut 3 bases from V and 1 base from J, with 14 bases between. This CDR3 is 16 amino acids long.

The chain uses TRBV10-3 and TRBJ2-7, with D tentatively TRBD1 (6 bases). CDR3 length: 14 residues. Trimming cost V 5 bases and J 3 bases, with 14 bases left between them. The V gene's germline CDR1 is ENHRY and CDR2 SYGVKD. The CDR3 DNA sequence: TGTGCCATCAGTTCCGATCGGGACAACTACGAGCAGTACTTC. Its translation: CAISSDRDNYEQYF.

This clone occurred a few times. The chain is built from TRBV3-1 (or the pseudogene TRBV3-2) and TRBJ1-3; D is uncertain. The CDR3 is 14 residues long. Germline V gives CDR1 LGHDT, CDR2 YNNKEL (reference sequence). Trimming pared 4 bases from V and 0 bases from J, leaving 7 bases between. The CDR3 DNA is TGTGCCAGCAGCCCGGTGAACTCTGGAAACACCATATATTTT. It encodes CASSPVNSGNTIYF.

This chain links TRBV9 with TRBJ2-1; 10 bases agree with TRBD2. With V trimmed by 3 bases and J by 0 bases, 9 bases remained unmatched. CDR3 size: 18 residues. The germline CDR1 and CDR2 sequences are SGDLS and YYNGEE. CDR3 sequence reads: CASSARGPSGSSYNEQFF. The CDR3, as DNA: TGTGCCAGCAGCGCCCGGGGGCCTAGCGGGAGCTCCTACAATGAGCAGTTCTTC.

Notes on this clone: One end of the junction varies from germline; a read error may be responsible. This chain joins TRBV9 and TRBJ2-5; TRBD2 aligns across 9 bases. The CDR3 runs 19 residues. Germline CDR1 SGDLS, CDR2 YYNGEE. As DNA, the CDR3 is TGTGCCCGCAGCGTAGGAGGGCGGGGGGGGATCGGAGCTGAAGAGACCCAGTACTTC. The encoded protein is CARSVGGRGGIGAEETQYF.

The chain carries TRBV7-9 and TRBJ2-2, with D perhaps matching TRBD2 (6 bases). Looked up from germline, CDR1 is SEHNR and CDR2 is FQNEAQ (reference sequence). V was cut by 5 bases and J by 8 bases, with 21 bases left in between. The CDR3 runs 16 residues. This CDR3 is CASSPPGRGSGGELFF. CDR3 bases: TGTGCCAGCAGCCCCCCCGGGAGAGGCTCTGGGGGGGAGCTGTTTTTT.

This chain joins TRBV2 and TRBJ1-2; TRBD1 aligns across 9 bases. J gave up 3 bases and V 6 bases, and 5 bases lay outside the gene matches. This CDR3 comprises 14 residues. Germline V gene sequence: CDR1 SNHLY, CDR2 FYNNEI. CDR3 DNA: TGTGCCAGCAGCTTACAGGGGGCGGACTATGGCTACACCTTC. It encodes CASSLQGADYGYTF. The complete variable domain, with remaining parts taken from reference TRBV2 and TRBJ1-2, reads EPEVTQTPSHQVTQMGQEVILRCVPISNHLYFYWYRQILGQKVEFLVSFYNNEISEKSEIFDDQFSVERPDGSNFTLKIRSTKLEDSAMYFCASSLQGADYGYTFGSGTRLTVV.

The gene calls are TRBV4-2 and TRBJ2-5; a possible D gene is TRBD1 (5 bases). Trimming stripped 4 bases from V and 5 bases from J, with 14 bases between. This CDR3 comprises 14 residues. Germline CDR1 and CDR2: LGHNA and YNFKEQ. CDR3 in DNA: TGTGCCAGCAGCCGGGGTAGGGGATCGGAGACCCAGTACTTC. It specifies CASSRGRGSETQYF.

The chain links TRBV7-3 to TRBJ2-2; tentative D call: TRBD2 (6 bases). This CDR3 is built from 14 residues. In germline, CDR1 is SGHTA, CDR2 FQGTGA. Deletions cut 2 bases from V and 7 bases from J, with 11 bases between. The CDR3: CASSLVGGGGELFF. CDR3 nucleotide sequence: TGTGCCAGCAGCTTAGTGGGAGGCGGCGGGGAGCTGTTTTTT.

The J gene is TRBJ1-1, the V gene TRBV21-1; TRBD1, the D gene given by the table, was not confirmed from the DNA. TRBV21-1 is marked as a pseudogene. The CDR3 is made up of 15 amino acids. CDR3 sequence: CASSKTGKKRSEAFF. The CDR3 region has the DNA TGTGCCAGCAGCAAAACAGGAAAGAAACGCAGTGAAGCTTTCTTT.

The gene calls are TRBV6-6 and TRBJ2-2, with 11 bases fitting TRBD2. This CDR3 spans 20 amino acids. CDR1 is MNHNY and CDR2 is SVGAGI in the germline V gene (reference sequence). Losses at the gene ends were 5 bases for V and 0 bases for J; bases not matched to a gene: 14. The CDR3 coding sequence is TGTGCCAGCAGTCGCCCCAGGGGACTAGCGGTCGCGGCGAACACCGGGGAGCTGTTTTTT. Translated: CASSRPRGLAVAANTGELFF.